This paragraph covers one T cell receptor beta chain sequence. What it binds is not known. This specimen comes from a study of sequential checkpoint blockade in melanoma. As for the study in general: DNA from about a hundred pretreatment tumor samples underwent TCRβ immunosequencing.

Clones were read by immunoSEQ multiplex PCR, and TCRdb kept only the in-frame ones, dropping some. The sample yields about 9,600 clones, about 25% seen once. This CDR3 is 17 amino acids long. The germline gives CDR1 LNHDA, CDR2 SQIVND (reference sequence). V was clipped by 5 bases and J by 4 bases; unmatched bases: 11. Findings and limits, study-wide: Mutational load did not correlate with tumor T-cell fraction or clonality.

The treatment here: randomized to nivolumab then ipilimumab (arm A) or the reverse (arm B). This specimen consisted of tumor tissue (inferred from file names), obtained from a patient given nivolumab and ipilimumab in sequence. The V gene is TRBV19, the J gene TRBJ2-7; 13 nucleotides line up with TRBD2. The sequence was obtained from a human donor with melanoma. The CDR3 reads CASSPTPGLAGTYEQYF. CDR3 bases: TGTGCCAGTAGTCCCACCCCGGGACTAGCGGGAACTTACGAGCAGTACTTC.